Sequencing of this T cell receptor (beta chain) was carried out in a study of a mutant IDH1 vaccine in newly diagnosed glioma. Study at large: Sex among treated patients split about 60% male, about 40% female; mean age was approximately 41 years.

Details on this clone: No antigen is known for it.

Germline lookup yields CDR1 MNHEY and CDR2 SMNVEV (reference sequence). With 3 bases removed from V and 2 bases from J, the gap between germline ends came to 14 bases. The CDR3 totals 15 residues. Generated by immunoSEQ multiplex PCR, the TCRdb table keeps only in-frame clones and is missing some. Here the sample spans over 45,000 clones, about 81% being singletons. Stated time point: week 5, during vaccination. In every dose of vaccine, 300 ug of mutant IDH1 20-mer peptide was given alongside topical imiquimod. The chain couples TRBV27 to TRBJ2-7, with TRBD1 as a possible D gene (5 bases). This specimen consisted of PBMCs, obtained from a glioma patient whose treatment included an IDH1 peptide vaccine. This sequence originates from a woman aged 45 to 65 with glioma. The CDR3 region is CASSLKRGPPYEQYF. The CDR3 bases are TGTGCCAGCAGTTTGAAAAGGGGCCCCCCCTACGAGCAGTACTTC.